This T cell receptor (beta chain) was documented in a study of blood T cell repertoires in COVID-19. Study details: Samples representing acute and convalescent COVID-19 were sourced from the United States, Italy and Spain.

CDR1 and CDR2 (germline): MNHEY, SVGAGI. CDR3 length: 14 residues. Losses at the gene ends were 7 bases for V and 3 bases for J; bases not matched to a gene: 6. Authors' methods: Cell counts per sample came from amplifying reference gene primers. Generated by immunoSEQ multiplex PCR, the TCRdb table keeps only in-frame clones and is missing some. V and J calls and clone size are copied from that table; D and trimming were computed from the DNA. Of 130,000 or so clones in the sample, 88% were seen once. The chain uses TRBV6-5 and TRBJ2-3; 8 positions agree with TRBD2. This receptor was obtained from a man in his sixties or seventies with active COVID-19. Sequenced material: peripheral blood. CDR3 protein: CASTPGGATDTQYF. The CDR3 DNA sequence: TGTGCCAGCACCCCCGGGGGGGCAACAGATACGCAGTATTTT.